The rows below give T cell receptor beta chains drawn from one sample of a study of vaccination effects on CD4 cells after COVID-19. These receptors have no identified antigens. Clones were read by immunoSEQ multiplex PCR, and TCRdb kept only the in-frame ones, dropping some. The sample contains about 23,000 clones, 73% of which appear only once. The sequencing used CD4+ T cells from PBMCs cultured with SARS-CoV-2 spike peptides, collected before COVID-19 vaccination. The receptors shown here come from a human donor who received a COVID-19 vaccine. Each CDR3 is given with its conserved first and last residue. D genes are given only for firm matches. Some rows have no size entry. The others give once, few or many, or a class for an expanded clone.

CDR3aa: CASSPTGGGETQYF; CDR3nt: TGTGCCAGCAGCCCCACTGGGGGGGGAGAGACCCAGTACTTC; d_gene: TRBD2; j_gene: TRBJ2-5; v_gene: TRBV7-9; abundance: once
CDR3aa: CARTGPLNSNQPQHF; CDR3nt: TGCGCCAGGACAGGGCCCTTGAATAGCAATCAGCCCCAGCATTTT; d_gene: TRBD1; j_gene: TRBJ1-5; v_gene: TRBV10-1; abundance: few
CDR3aa: CSARAGYGYTF; CDR3nt: TGCAGTGCTAGGGCAGGGTATGGCTACACCTTC; d_gene: .; j_gene: TRBJ1-2; v_gene: TRBV20-1; abundance: .
CDR3aa: CASSHRGPGNTIYF; CDR3nt: TGTGCCAGCTCACACAGGGGGCCTGGAAACACCATATATTTT; d_gene: TRBD1; j_gene: TRBJ1-3; v_gene: TRBV18; abundance: few
CDR3aa: CASNLDSSYEQYF; CDR3nt: TGCGCCAGCAACCTGGACAGTTCCTACGAGCAGTACTTC; d_gene: .; j_gene: TRBJ2-7; v_gene: TRBV23-1; abundance: .
CDR3aa: CASTQAGGRADTQYF; CDR3nt: TGTGCCAGCACCCAAGCGGGGGGGCGAGCAGATACGCAGTATTTT; d_gene: TRBD2; j_gene: TRBJ2-3; v_gene: TRBV3-1/TRBV3-2; abundance: .
CDR3aa: CASSFTGLIGLEQYF; CDR3nt: TGTGCCAGCAGCTTTACAGGGCTGATTGGGCTGGAGCAGTACTTC; d_gene: .; j_gene: TRBJ2-7; v_gene: TRBV7-2; abundance: .
CDR3aa: CASSLGQRQETQYF; CDR3nt: TGTGCCAGCAGCTTGGGACAGCGGCAAGAGACCCAGTACTTC; d_gene: .; j_gene: TRBJ2-5; v_gene: TRBV5-4; abundance: .
CDR3aa: CAISEYIPGLADSNEQFF; CDR3nt: TGTGCCATCAGTGAGTATATACCGGGACTAGCGGATAGCAATGAGCAGTTCTTC; d_gene: TRBD2; j_gene: TRBJ2-1; v_gene: TRBV10-3; abundance: .
CDR3aa: CASSDSDTGELFF; CDR3nt: TGTGCCAGCAGTGACTCGGACACCGGGGAGCTGTTTTTT; d_gene: .; j_gene: TRBJ2-2; v_gene: TRBV6-4; abundance: few
CDR3aa: CASSPDAQMNEKLFF; CDR3nt: TGTGCCAGCTCACCAGATGCACAGATGAATGAAAAACTGTTTTTT; d_gene: .; j_gene: TRBJ1-4; v_gene: TRBV18; abundance: once
CDR3aa: CASSLDLYTDTQYF; CDR3nt: TGTGCCAGCTCACTCGACTTATACACAGATACGCAGTATTTT; d_gene: .; j_gene: TRBJ2-3; v_gene: TRBV18; abundance: once
CDR3aa: CASSQDLTGGRNWANVLTF; CDR3nt: TGTGCCAGCAGCCAAGATCTAACAGGGGGGAGGAACTGGGCCAACGTCCTGACTTTC; d_gene: TRBD1; j_gene: TRBJ2-6; v_gene: TRBV14; abundance: few
CDR3aa: CAISESDKGKETQYF; CDR3nt: TGTGCCATCAGTGAGTCTGATAAAGGGAAGGAGACCCAGTACTTC; d_gene: .; j_gene: TRBJ2-5; v_gene: TRBV10-3; abundance: .
CDR3aa: CASRPLAGAFAGELFF; CDR3nt: TGTGCCAGCAGGCCCCTAGCGGGAGCGTTTGCCGGGGAGCTGTTTTTT; d_gene: TRBD2; j_gene: TRBJ2-2; v_gene: TRBV27; abundance: .
CDR3aa: CASSLAGTQTNYGYTF; CDR3nt: TGTGCCAGCAGCTTGGCCGGGACACAGACTAACTATGGCTACACCTTC; d_gene: .; j_gene: TRBJ1-2; v_gene: TRBV5-5; abundance: .
CDR3aa: CASIGRSGPSTDTQYF; CDR3nt: TGCGCCAGCATAGGCAGATCAGGACCTAGCACAGATACGCAGTATTTT; d_gene: .; j_gene: TRBJ2-3; v_gene: TRBV10-2; abundance: .
CDR3aa: CASSQGTVSNQPQHF; CDR3nt: TGTGCCAGCAGTCAGGGGACAGTTAGCAATCAGCCCCAGCATTTT; d_gene: TRBD1; j_gene: TRBJ1-5; v_gene: TRBV6-5; abundance: few
CDR3aa: CASSHVDRWNYGYTF; CDR3nt: TGTGCCAGCAGTCACGTAGACAGGTGGAACTATGGCTACACCTTC; d_gene: .; j_gene: TRBJ1-2; v_gene: TRBV11-2; abundance: .
CDR3aa: CASSLETENSPLHF; CDR3nt: TGTGCCAGCAGCTTGGAGACCGAAAATTCACCCCTCCACTTT; d_gene: .; j_gene: TRBJ1-6; v_gene: TRBV5-4; abundance: .
CDR3aa: CASSLAQSTPEAFF; CDR3nt: TGCGCCAGCAGCTTGGCTCAGTCGACCCCTGAAGCTTTCTTT; d_gene: .; j_gene: TRBJ1-1; v_gene: TRBV5-1; abundance: few
CDR3aa: CASQFGAFGPQHF; CDR3nt: TGTGCCAGCCAATTCGGGGCCTTTGGGCCCCAGCATTTT; d_gene: .; j_gene: TRBJ1-5; v_gene: TRBV19; abundance: .
CDR3aa: CASSQGTSGGTYEQYF; CDR3nt: TGCGCCAGCAGCCAAGGTACTAGCGGAGGGACCTACGAGCAGTACTTC; d_gene: TRBD2; j_gene: TRBJ2-7; v_gene: TRBV4-1; abundance: .
CDR3aa: CASSRKSPGLAGGAYEQYF; CDR3nt: TGTGCCAGCAGCCGCAAGTCCCCGGGACTAGCGGGGGGTGCCTACGAGCAGTACTTC; d_gene: TRBD2; j_gene: TRBJ2-7; v_gene: TRBV3-1/TRBV3-2; abundance: medium-sized
CDR3aa: CASSETGNTIYF; CDR3nt: TGTGCCAGCAGTGAGACCGGAAACACCATATATTTT; d_gene: .; j_gene: TRBJ1-3; v_gene: TRBV2; abundance: once
CDR3aa: CASSKVETATYGYTF; CDR3nt: TGCGCCAGCAGCAAAGTTGAGACAGCAACCTATGGCTACACCTTC; d_gene: .; j_gene: TRBJ1-2; v_gene: TRBV5-1; abundance: .